The 25 T cell receptor beta chains below were found in one sample sequenced in a study of CD8 T cells in Susac syndrome. With random hexamers, roughly 0.45 to 1 ug RNA was reverse transcribed. From the immunoSEQ multiplex PCR reads, TCRdb called clonotypes with MiXCR, one entry per CDR3 protein. The table records approximately 210,000 distinct CDR3 sequences, about 94% of them present only once. The sample taken for sequencing was CD4+ T cells from PBMCs. These receptors came from a human donor with Susac syndrome.

V and J are TRBV18 and TRBJ2-7; D call uncertain. This CDR3 is built from 14 residues. The V and J ends lost 6 bases and 4 bases respectively, with 16 bases between them. The germline V gene has CDR1 KGHSH and CDR2 LQKENI. In DNA, the CDR3 is TGTGCCAGCTCTCGCGATCCTCAGCCATACGAGCAGTACTTC. Translation gives CASSRDPQPYEQYF.

J is TRBJ2-7 and V is TRBV5-1, with TRBD1 matching over 10 bases. CDR3 length: 13 amino acids. Germline V gene lookup returns CDR1 SGHRS and CDR2 YFSETQ. V dropped 4 bases and J dropped 5; count of bases not matched to a gene: 3. The CDR3 sequence is CASSAGTGDEQYF. The CDR3 DNA follows: TGCGCCAGCAGCGCCGGGACAGGGGACGAGCAGTACTTC.

This clonotype was counted once. The CDR3 DNA reads as TGTGCCAGCGATGGAGCGGATACGCAGTATTTT. It yields the protein CASDGADTQYF. V usage is TRBV6-2 or TRBV6-3 and J usage is TRBJ2-3; D is ambiguous. V was shortened by 8 bases and J by 6 bases, with 9 bases between the two germline ends. The CDR3 covers 11 residues. Germline assignment: CDR1 MNHEY and CDR2 SVGEGT.

This chain links TRBV30 with TRBJ1-4; 8 bases map to TRBD1. The CDR3 has 13 residues. Germline V gene lookup returns CDR1 GTSNPN and CDR2 SVGIG (reference sequence). V dropped 5 bases and J dropped 7; count of bases not matched to a gene: 6. The CDR3 is CAWSGQGPEKLFF. The CDR3 coding sequence is TGTGCCTGGTCTGGACAGGGACCTGAAAAACTGTTTTTT.

The V and J genes are TRBV24-1 and TRBJ2-3; perhaps TRBD1 as D (5 bases). This CDR3 spans 14 amino acids. The germline V and J ends were trimmed by 4 bases and 3 bases, with 10 bases remaining between them. Germline V gives CDR1 KGHDR, CDR2 SFDVKD. Written as DNA, the CDR3 is TGTGCCACCAGTGAGGGCAGGGATACAGATACGCAGTATTTT. It codes for CATSEGRDTDTQYF.

The CDR3 spells CSVGPDTGELFF. CDR3 coding DNA: TGCAGCGTTGGCCCAGACACCGGGGAGCTGTTTTTT. The V gene is TRBV29-1, the J gene TRBJ2-2; D unresolved. CDR1 is SQVTM, CDR2 ANQGSEA, per germline. V was trimmed by 4 bases and J by 3 bases, leaving 6 bases between them. The CDR3 is made up of 12 amino acids.

The chain joins TRBV7-2 to TRBJ1-2; D perhaps matches TRBD1 (6 bases). The germline V gene has CDR1 SGHTA and CDR2 FQGNSA. The ends were cut back, 1 base at V and 3 bases at J, with 15 bases in the middle. The CDR3 totals 16 residues. CDR3 DNA sequence: TGTGCCAGCAGCTTAGAACTACAGGGTCTTGACTATGGCTACACCTTC. Protein product: CASSLELQGLDYGYTF.

This chain joins TRBV12-3 or TRBV12-4 and TRBJ2-2; no clear D. V dropped 2 bases and J dropped 5 bases, with 6 bases sitting between them. The CDR3 spans 13 residues. CDR3 region: CASSLQRTGELFF. The DNA of the CDR3 is TGTGCCAGCAGTTTACAGCGAACCGGGGAGCTGTTTTTT.

This clonotype came up a few times. This chain uses TRBV25-1 with TRBJ2-7, with D possibly being TRBD1 or TRBD2 (5 bases each). Germline V lookup: CDR1 MGHDK, CDR2 SYGVNS. CDR3 length equals 11 residues. Trimming shortened V by 6 bases and J by 5 bases, and 8 bases separated the two germline ends. CDR3 loop: CASSGTHEQYF. CDR3 coding DNA: TGTGCCAGCAGCGGGACCCACGAGCAGTACTTC.

The V call is TRBV20-1, the J call TRBJ2-5; TRBD1 matches at 9 bases. The CDR3 is 14 amino acids. With V trimmed by 3 bases and J by 5 bases, 7 bases remained unmatched. Germline assignment: CDR1 DFQATT and CDR2 SNEGSKA (reference sequence). The CDR3 spells CSARARDREETQYF. The CDR3 nucleotides read TGCAGTGCTAGGGCCCGGGACAGGGAGGAGACCCAGTACTTC.

The rearrangement links TRBV6-2 or TRBV6-3 to TRBJ2-7; TRBD1 might be the D (5 bases). The CDR3 covers 13 residues. V was pared by 2 bases and J by 2 bases, with 7 bases between. Germline V gene lookup returns CDR1 MNHEY and CDR2 SVGEGT. The CDR3 DNA sequence: TGTGCCAGCAGTTACAGGGGCACCTACGAGCAGTACTTC. Translation: CASSYRGTYEQYF.

The chain employs TRBV19 and TRBJ2-5, with D possibly being TRBD1 (6 bases). The CDR3 runs to 15 residues. V was clipped by 1 base and J by 5 bases, with 14 bases between them. CDR1 and CDR2 from the germline V gene are LNHDA and SQIVND (reference sequence). CDR3 bases: TGTGCCAGTAGTATAGTCGCGGACAGTCGCGAGACCCAGTACTTC. It specifies CASSIVADSRETQYF.

The chain has TRBV6-1 and TRBJ2-6; 7 bases agree with TRBD1. The CDR3 runs 17 residues. V lost 7 bases to trimming and J lost 0 bases; unmatched junction nucleotides: 9. CDR1 and CDR2 from the germline V gene are MNHNS and SASEGT. The CDR3 DNA sequence: TGTGCCAGCACTCCGGGACAGCAGAGCTCTGGGGCCAACGTCCTGACTTTC. Its translation is CASTPGQQSSGANVLTF.

The chain has TRBV29-1 and TRBJ1-4; D call uncertain. This CDR3 has 13 amino acids. The germline V gene has CDR1 SQVTM and CDR2 ANQGSEA. V was pared by 7 bases and J by 2 bases, with 11 bases between. CDR3 protein: CSAKEGTNEKLFF. The DNA of the CDR3 is TGCAGCGCCAAGGAGGGTACTAATGAAAAACTGTTTTTT.

The sample holds one count of this clonotype. In DNA, the CDR3 is TGTGCCAGCAGCGTAGGGGGCAGGGGTTCCTACAATGAGCAGTTCTTC. This translates into CASSVGGRGSYNEQFF. This chain uses TRBV9 with TRBJ2-1, with D possibly being TRBD1 (6 bases). Trimming took 0 bases from V and 1 from J, leaving 11 bases between them. The CDR3 covers 16 residues. Germline V gene data show CDR1 as SGDLS and CDR2 as YYNGEE.

The rearrangement uses TRBV20-1 and TRBJ2-3, with TRBD2 matching over 7 bases. The CDR3 is 14 residues long. The V gene's germline CDR1 is DFQATT and CDR2 SNEGSKA (reference sequence). The V segment lost 2 bases and the J segment 2 bases; nucleotides outside the gene matches: 4. The CDR3, as DNA: TGCAGTGCTAGATCAGCGGGGAACACAGATACGCAGTATTTT. This gives the protein CSARSAGNTDTQYF.

V gene TRBV27 combines with J gene TRBJ2-1, with TRBD1 identical over 9 bases. V gave up 1 base and J gave up 3 bases; unmatched junction bases: 7. In germline, CDR1 is MNHEY, CDR2 SMNVEV (reference sequence). The CDR3 is 17 amino acids. The CDR3 is CASSLFSGTGIYNEQFF. In DNA form, the CDR3 reads TGTGCCAGCAGTTTATTTTCGGGGACAGGGATCTACAATGAGCAGTTCTTC.

CDR3 in DNA: TGTGCCAGCAGCTTAGATCTAGCAGATACGCAGTATTTT. Its protein is CASSLDLADTQYF. The chain combines TRBV7-2 with TRBJ2-3; no reliable D call. Germline V lookup: CDR1 SGHTA, CDR2 FQGNSA. Between the trimmed V and J ends, which lost 1 base and 4 bases, there was a span of 6 bases. The CDR3 consists of 13 residues.

The chain carries TRBV5-1 and TRBJ2-6, with TRBD1 matching over 10 bases. From germline, CDR1 is SGHRS and CDR2 YFSETQ. This CDR3 has 17 residues. The trim removed 4 bases at V and 2 bases at J, leaving 6 bases unmatched. The CDR3 coding sequence is TGCGCCAGCAGCGACGGGACAGGGGATGCTGGGGCCAACGTCCTGACTTTC. It encodes CASSDGTGDAGANVLTF.

This rearrangement joins TRBV9 to TRBJ2-3; D uncertain. This CDR3 comprises 15 residues. Between the trimmed V and J ends, which lost 3 bases and 2 bases, there was a span of 13 bases. CDR1 is SGDLS, CDR2 YYNGEE, per germline. DNA for the CDR3: TGTGCCAGCAGCGGGAGACAAGACACCACAGATACGCAGTATTTT. Its protein is CASSGRQDTTDTQYF.

The chain uses TRBV5-1 and TRBJ2-5, with a tentative D call TRBD2 (6 bases). Germline assignment: CDR1 SGHRS and CDR2 YFSETQ. Deletions cut 3 bases from V and 2 bases from J, with 14 bases between. The CDR3 contains 15 residues. CDR3 sequence: CASSSGTSRQETQYF. CDR3 DNA sequence: TGCGCCAGCAGCTCAGGGACTTCCAGACAAGAGACCCAGTACTTC.

The count of this clonotype is one. The chain combines TRBV9 with TRBJ1-1; D might be TRBD1 (5 bases). CDR1 SGDLS and CDR2 YYNGEE come from the germline V gene. The CDR3 consists of 12 residues. Trimming removed 5 bases at V and 14 bases at J, with 19 bases between. The CDR3 nucleotides are TGTGCCAGCAGTGATGGTACGAGGGGAAGGTTCTTT. Its translation is CASSDGTRGRFF. The full variable domain, in which reference TRBV9 and TRBJ1-1 provide the parts outside the CDR3, is DSGVTQTPKHLITATGQRVTLRCSPRSGDLSVYWYQQSLDQGLQFLIQYYNGEERAKGNILERFSAQQFPDLHSELNLSSLELGDSALYFCASSDGTRGRFFGQGTRLTVV.

This rearrangement joins TRBV20-1 to TRBJ1-2; TRBD1 agrees at 7 bases. CDR1 and CDR2 from the germline V gene are DFQATT and SNEGSKA (reference sequence). CDR3 length: 12 residues. The J segment lost 3 bases and the V segment lost 7 bases, leaving 5 bases of the junction unmatched. The CDR3 bases are TGCAGTGTGACGACAGGGCACTATGGCTACACCTTC. It is translated as CSVTTGHYGYTF.

For the CDR3, the DNA is TGTGCCAGCAGTTACTCGCACGGGGGGCAGTTTGGAGGTGGCTACACCTTC. Residues: CASSYSHGGQFGGGYTF. This chain joins TRBV6-5 and TRBJ1-2; D is possibly TRBD1 (6 bases). Germline assignment: CDR1 MNHEY and CDR2 SVGAGI. The CDR3 runs to 17 residues. Trimming took 0 bases from V and 7 from J, leaving 21 bases between them.

This chain joins TRBV5-4 and TRBJ2-1; perhaps TRBD2 as D (5 bases). CDR3 size: 17 residues. V gave up 0 bases and J gave up 5 bases, with 18 bases separating them. CDR1 SGHNT and CDR2 YYREEE come from the germline V gene (reference sequence). The CDR3 DNA sequence: TGTGCCAGCAGCTTGGTCGGCGGGCAGGTAAAGCACAATGAGCAGTTCTTC. Translation gives CASSLVGGQVKHNEQFF.